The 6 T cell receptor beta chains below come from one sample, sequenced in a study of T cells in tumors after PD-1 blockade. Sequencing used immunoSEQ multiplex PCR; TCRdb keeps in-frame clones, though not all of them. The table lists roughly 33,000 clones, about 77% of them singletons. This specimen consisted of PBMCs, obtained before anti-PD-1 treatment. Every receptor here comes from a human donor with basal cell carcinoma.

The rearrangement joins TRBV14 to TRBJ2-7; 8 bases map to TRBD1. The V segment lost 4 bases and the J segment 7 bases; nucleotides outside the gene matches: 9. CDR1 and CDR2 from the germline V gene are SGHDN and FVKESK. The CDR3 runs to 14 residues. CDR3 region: CASSPYRGSGEQYF. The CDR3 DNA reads TGTGCCAGCAGCCCCTACAGGGGGTCAGGAGAGCAGTACTTC.

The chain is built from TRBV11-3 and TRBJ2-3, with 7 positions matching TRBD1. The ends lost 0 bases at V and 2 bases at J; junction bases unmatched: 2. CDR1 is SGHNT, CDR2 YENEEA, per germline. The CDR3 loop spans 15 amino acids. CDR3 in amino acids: CASSLEDRPTDTQYF. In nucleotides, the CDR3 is TGTGCCAGCAGCTTAGAGGACAGGCCCACAGATACGCAGTATTTT.

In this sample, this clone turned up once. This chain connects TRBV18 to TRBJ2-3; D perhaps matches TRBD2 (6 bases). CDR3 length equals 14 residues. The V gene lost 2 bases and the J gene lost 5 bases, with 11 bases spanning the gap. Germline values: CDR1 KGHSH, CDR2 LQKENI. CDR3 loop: CASSPKPRGDTQYF. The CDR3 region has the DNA TGTGCCAGCTCACCAAAACCGCGGGGAGATACGCAGTATTTT.

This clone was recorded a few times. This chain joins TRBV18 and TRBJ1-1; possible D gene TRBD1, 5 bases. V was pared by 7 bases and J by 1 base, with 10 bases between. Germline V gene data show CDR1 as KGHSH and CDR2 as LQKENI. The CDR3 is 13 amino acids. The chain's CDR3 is CASYEGPNTEAFF. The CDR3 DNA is TGTGCCAGCTACGAGGGGCCGAACACTGAAGCTTTCTTT. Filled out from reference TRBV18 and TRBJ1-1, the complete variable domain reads NAGVMQNPRHLVRRRGQEARLRCSPMKGHSHVYWYRQLPEEGLKFMVYLQKENIIDESGMPKERFSAEFPKEGPSILRIQQVVRGDSAAYFCASYEGPNTEAFFGQGTRLTVV.

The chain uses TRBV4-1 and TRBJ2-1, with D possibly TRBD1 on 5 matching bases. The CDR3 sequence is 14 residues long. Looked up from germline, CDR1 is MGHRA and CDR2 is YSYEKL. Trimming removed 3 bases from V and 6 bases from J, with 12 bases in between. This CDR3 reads CASSHLDKLNEQFF. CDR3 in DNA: TGCGCCAGCAGCCACTTGGACAAGCTCAATGAGCAGTTCTTC.

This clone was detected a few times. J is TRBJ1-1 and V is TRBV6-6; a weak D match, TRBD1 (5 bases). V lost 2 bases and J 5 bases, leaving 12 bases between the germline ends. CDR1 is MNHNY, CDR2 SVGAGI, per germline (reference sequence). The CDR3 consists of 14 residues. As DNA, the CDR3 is TGTGCCAGCAGTTACAACCCAGGGAGGACTGAAGCTTTCTTT. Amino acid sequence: CASSYNPGRTEAFF.